The 28 T cell receptor beta chains below were found in one sample sequenced in a study of T cell responses to AZD1222 COVID-19 vaccine. Only in-frame clones appear in the TCRdb table, and some are missing; sequencing was by immunoSEQ multiplex PCR. The table records 120,000 or so clones, 75% to 90% of them present only once. The starting material was peripheral blood, obtained on day 0 of AZD1222 vaccination. The receptors derive from an adult in good health.

V and J are TRBV7-9 and TRBJ2-1; perhaps TRBD2 as D (6 bases). Germline values: CDR1 SEHNR, CDR2 FQNEAQ (reference sequence). Between the trimmed V and J ends, which lost 3 bases and 9 bases, there was a span of 12 bases. The CDR3 has 13 residues. CDR3 bases: TGTGCCAGCAGCTTGGTTATCGGGGGTGAGCAGTTCTTC. Its protein is CASSLVIGGEQFF.

CDR3 bases: TGTGCCAGCAGCCCGCAGGGGGGATACGGAAACACCATATATTTT. Translating gives CASSPQGGYGNTIYF. V gene TRBV11-2 combines with J gene TRBJ1-3; 7 bases fit TRBD1. The germline CDR1 and CDR2 sequences are SGHAT and FQNNGV. The CDR3 sequence is 15 residues long. V shed 5 bases, J shed 4 bases, and the junction held 8 bases outside the gene matches.

The CDR3 DNA reads TGTGCCAGTAGTTCAACAGGGGCTACATTGAACACTGAAGCTTTCTTT. The encoded protein is CASSSTGATLNTEAFF. This chain connects TRBV19 to TRBJ1-1, with 7 nucleotides matching TRBD1. Germline CDR1 and CDR2: LNHDA and SQIVND (reference sequence). V lost 5 bases, J lost 0 bases, and 9 bases stayed unmatched. The CDR3 extends over 16 amino acids.

V and J are TRBV2 and TRBJ2-1; D is uncertain. Trimming left V 6 bases short and J 0 bases short, with 12 bases between. CDR1 is SNHLY and CDR2 is FYNNEI in the germline V gene. The CDR3 extends over 15 amino acids. The CDR3 loop reads CASSERMSSYNEQFF. CDR3 nucleotides: TGTGCCAGCAGCGAACGGATGAGCTCCTACAATGAGCAGTTCTTC.

The V and J genes are TRBV12-3 or TRBV12-4 and TRBJ2-1; D unresolved. V gave up 6 bases and J gave up 6 bases, with 12 bases separating them. The CDR3 loop spans 13 amino acids. CDR3 DNA: TGTGCCAGCAGCGGACGAGTGGGCAATGAGCAGTTCTTC. Its translation: CASSGRVGNEQFF.

This clone was counted a few times. The chain links TRBV3-1 (or the pseudogene TRBV3-2) to TRBJ2-3; tentatively, D is TRBD2 (7 bases). V lost 0 bases, J lost 3 bases, and 13 bases lay in between. This CDR3 spans 16 amino acids. Germline CDR1 LGHDT, CDR2 YNNKEL (reference sequence). The CDR3 protein is CASSQDWGGTTDTQYF. The CDR3 DNA reads as TGTGCCAGCAGCCAAGATTGGGGGGGGACAACAGATACGCAGTATTTT.

This chain links TRBV27 with TRBJ1-1; D call uncertain. The V end lost 5 bases, the J end lost 12 bases, and 16 bases lay between the germline ends. This CDR3 spans 12 amino acids. Germline values: CDR1 MNHEY, CDR2 SMNVEV (reference sequence). The CDR3 DNA follows: TGTGCCAGCAGTCCCACGTCGGGTCGGACTTTCTTT. The encoded protein is CASSPTSGRTFF.

The chain couples TRBV19 to TRBJ2-7; D is perhaps TRBD1 or TRBD2 (5 bases each). Germline values: CDR1 LNHDA, CDR2 SQIVND (reference sequence). CDR3 length: 15 residues. The germline V and J ends were trimmed by 3 bases and 3 bases, with 15 bases remaining between them. CDR3 nucleotides: TGTGCCAGTAGTATTTCCCAGGGCGAGGGCTACGAGCAGTACTTC. Encoded protein: CASSISQGEGYEQYF.

V gene TRBV25-1 combines with J gene TRBJ1-2, with unresolved D. Germline CDR1 reads MGHDK; CDR2 reads SYGVNS. Trimming shortened V by 7 bases and J by 12 bases, and 21 bases separated the two germline ends. The CDR3 length is 13 residues. CDR3 in amino acids: CASTPDGRDVHTF. Here the CDR3 DNA reads TGTGCCAGCACCCCCGATGGGCGAGATGTTCACACCTTC.

The chain employs TRBV10-3 and TRBJ2-7, with a weak D call TRBD2 (6 bases). Germline V gene sequence: CDR1 ENHRY, CDR2 SYGVKD. The CDR3 runs to 16 residues. The V end was cut by 0 bases, the J end by 3 bases, with 15 bases between. The CDR3 loop is CAISESRRGGVYEQYF. DNA of the CDR3: TGTGCCATCAGTGAGTCGCGGAGGGGAGGAGTCTACGAGCAGTACTTC.

The V and J genes are TRBV30 and TRBJ2-4; D unclear. In germline, CDR1 is GTSNPN, CDR2 SVGIG (reference sequence). The V gene lost 0 bases and the J gene lost 3 bases, with 9 bases spanning the gap. The CDR3 is 14 residues long. CDR3 in amino acids: CAWSVAMGKNIQYF. The CDR3 DNA follows: TGTGCCTGGAGTGTAGCTATGGGCAAAAACATTCAGTACTTC.

V and J are TRBV28 and TRBJ2-7; 13 positions match TRBD2. Germline values: CDR1 MDHEN, CDR2 SYDVKM. With V trimmed by 7 bases and J by 5 bases, 20 bases remained unmatched. The CDR3 is made up of 19 amino acids. The DNA for the CDR3 is TGTGCCAGCATTTGGGAAGGACAGGGAGCCACTAGCGGGAGGGACGAGCAGTACTTC. Protein product: CASIWEGQGATSGRDEQYF. The complete variable domain, with remaining parts taken from reference TRBV28 and TRBJ2-7, reads DVKVTQSSRYLVKRTGEKVFLECVQDMDHENMFWYRQDPGLGLRLIYFSYDVKMKEKGDIPEGYSVSREKKERFSLILESASTNQTSMYLCASIWEGQGATSGRDEQYFGPGTRLTVT.

This clone showed up just a few times. The CDR3: CASSQRANPGGEYEQYF. DNA for the CDR3: TGCGCCAGCAGCCAGAGGGCAAATCCAGGGGGGGAGTACGAGCAGTACTTC. The V gene is TRBV4-3, the J gene TRBJ2-7; D assignment may be TRBD1 or TRBD2 (7 bases each). CDR1 is LGHNA and CDR2 is YSLEER in the germline V gene. The V end was cut by 3 bases, the J end by 4 bases, with 22 bases between. This CDR3 is 17 amino acids long.

The V gene is TRBV2, the J gene TRBJ2-5; 12 bases are shared with TRBD2. The CDR3 totals 15 residues. Trimming took 5 bases from V and 1 from J; bases not matched to a gene: 2. Germline-derived CDR1 and CDR2 are SNHLY and FYNNEI. The CDR3 is CASSRLAGAQETQYF. The CDR3 region has the DNA TGTGCCAGCAGTAGACTAGCGGGAGCCCAAGAGACCCAGTACTTC.

The V call is TRBV9, the J call TRBJ2-7; 7 nucleotides align to TRBD1. Germline trimming cut 0 bases from V and 7 bases from J; bases unmatched to any gene: 7. Germline V CDR1 and CDR2: SGDLS, YYNGEE. The CDR3 covers 14 residues. CDR3 in DNA: TGTGCCAGCAGCGTAGGGGACAGCCGAGGGGAGCAGTACTTC. It yields the protein CASSVGDSRGEQYF.

In nucleotides, the CDR3 is TGTGCCAGCAGTGGCGGGAGGACCGACGAGCAGTACTTC. Translation: CASSGGRTDEQYF. The chain is built from TRBV6-6 and TRBJ2-7; the match to TRBD2 covers 8 bases. This CDR3 spans 13 amino acids. Trimming cost V 5 bases and J 5 bases; bases outside gene matches: 5. The V gene's germline CDR1 is MNHNY and CDR2 SVGAGI (reference sequence).

CDR3 residues: CASSQGGLFHEQYF. The CDR3 DNA is TGTGCCAGCAGCCAAGGAGGGCTATTCCACGAGCAGTACTTC. This chain joins TRBV14 and TRBJ2-7; possibly TRBD2 for D (5 bases). V was clipped by 1 base and J by 5 bases, with 12 bases between them. Germline CDR1 is SGHDN and CDR2 is FVKESK. The CDR3 covers 14 residues.

The chain is built from TRBV5-1 and TRBJ1-5, with a weak D call TRBD1 (6 bases). Germline CDR1 and CDR2: SGHRS and YFSETQ. The CDR3 runs 13 residues. V was shortened by 4 bases and J by 8 bases, with 13 bases between the two germline ends. DNA of the CDR3: TGCGCCAGCAGCCTGGAGGGGGACAAGCCCCAGCATTTT. This gives the protein CASSLEGDKPQHF. Combining the CDR3 with reference TRBV5-1 and TRBJ1-5 gives the whole variable domain KAGVTQTPRYLIKTRGQQVTLSCSPISGHRSVSWYQQTPGQGLQFLFEYFSETQRNKGNFPGRFSGRQFSNSRSEMNVSTLELGDSALYLCASSLEGDKPQHFGDGTRLSIL.

The V and J genes are TRBV5-4 and TRBJ1-1; 9 nucleotides match TRBD1. The length of the CDR3 is 14 residues. Trimming removed 6 bases from V and 1 base from J; junction bases left unmatched: 4. Germline CDR1 is SGHNT and CDR2 is YYREEE (reference sequence). In DNA, the CDR3 is TGTGCCAGCATCAAGACAGGGGGGAACACTGAAGCTTTCTTT. It is translated as CASIKTGGNTEAFF. The variable domain in full, completed from reference TRBV5-4 and TRBJ1-1, reads ETGVTQSPTHLIKTRGQQVTLRCSSQSGHNTVSWYQQALGQGPQFIFQYYREEENGRGNFPPRFSGLQFPNYSSELNVNALELDDSALYLCASIKTGGNTEAFFGQGTRLTVV.

The V gene is TRBV7-2, the J gene TRBJ1-2, with unresolved D. CDR3 length: 14 residues. With 5 bases removed from V and 1 base from J, the gap between germline ends came to 11 bases. Germline V gene data show CDR1 as SGHTA and CDR2 as FQGNSA. CDR3 region: CASSEDWGNYGYTF. The DNA for the CDR3 is TGTGCCAGCAGCGAGGACTGGGGTAACTATGGCTACACCTTC.

This chain connects TRBV4-2 to TRBJ1-6; no clear D gene. The CDR3 has 19 amino acids. Trimming pared 0 bases from V and 0 bases from J, leaving 15 bases between. Germline lookup yields CDR1 LGHNA and CDR2 YNFKEQ. The DNA for the CDR3 is TGTGCCAGCAGCCAAGATACCGAGTCTTTAAGCTCCTATAATTCACCCCTCCACTTT. Protein product: CASSQDTESLSSYNSPLHF.

The rearrangement joins TRBV27 to TRBJ2-1; 7 nucleotides line up with TRBD2. The CDR3 is 19 residues long. V gave up 5 bases and J gave up 7 bases; unmatched junction bases: 23. Germline CDR1 is MNHEY and CDR2 is SMNVEV (reference sequence). The CDR3 loop is CASSPQSRSAGAGGNEQFF. The CDR3 DNA follows: TGTGCCAGCAGTCCCCAATCGAGGTCTGCGGGAGCCGGGGGAAATGAGCAGTTCTTC.

The gene calls are TRBV4-3 and TRBJ1-4; D gene unclear. CDR3 length: 13 amino acids. Per the germline V gene, CDR1 is LGHNA and CDR2 is YSLEER. The V end was cut by 0 bases, the J end by 8 bases, with 7 bases between. CDR3 nucleotides: TGCGCCAGCAGCCAAGAGGTGTCAGAAAAACTGTTTTTT. Protein product: CASSQEVSEKLFF.

V and J are TRBV4-2 and TRBJ1-5; no reliable D call. V lost 2 bases and J 0 bases, leaving 8 bases between the germline ends. The CDR3 runs 15 residues. In germline, CDR1 is LGHNA, CDR2 YNFKEQ. CDR3 protein: CASSQRTDSNQPQHF. As DNA, the CDR3 is TGTGCCAGCAGCCAAAGGACGGATAGCAATCAGCCCCAGCATTTT.

The chain links TRBV7-2 to TRBJ2-3, with 7 nucleotides matching TRBD2. CDR1 is SGHTA, CDR2 FQGNSA, per germline. This CDR3 comprises 14 residues. V gave up 5 bases and J gave up 2 bases; unmatched junction bases: 4. Here the CDR3 reads CASSPSGVTDTQYF. Written as DNA, the CDR3 is TGTGCCAGCAGCCCGAGCGGGGTCACAGATACGCAGTATTTT.

This chain connects TRBV6-5 to TRBJ1-6, with D hard to call. Per the germline V gene, CDR1 is MNHEY and CDR2 is SVGAGI. Trimming took off 5 bases at V and 5 bases at J, with 13 bases between the two ends. The CDR3 covers 15 residues. CDR3 in DNA: TGTGCCAGCAGTAAATCGGACGGTGATAATTCACCCCTCCACTTT. Translated, it gives CASSKSDGDNSPLHF.

This clone has only a few counts. The chain has TRBV7-2 and TRBJ2-7, with 10 bases fitting TRBD1. The CDR3 contains 18 residues. V trimming: 1 base; J trimming: 0 bases; junction bases outside the gene matches: 9. Germline V gene data show CDR1 as SGHTA and CDR2 as FQGNSA. This CDR3 reads CASSLGLGTGASSYEQYF. The DNA of the CDR3 is TGTGCCAGCAGCTTAGGACTGGGGACAGGGGCTAGCTCCTACGAGCAGTACTTC.

In the case of this clone: A junction boundary mismatches the germline segment, possibly from a read error. The V call is TRBV27, the J call TRBJ2-5; no firm D call. This CDR3 is 13 amino acids long. Germline V gene sequence: CDR1 MNHEY, CDR2 SMNVEV (reference sequence). DNA of the CDR3: TGTGCCAGCAGTTTCGAGACGCAAGGGACCCAGTACTTC. Translating gives CASSFETQGTQYF.